What follows are 8 T cell receptor beta chains derived from one specimen sequenced in a study of T cell repertoires in cytomegalovirus infection. Using its own MiXCR run on the reads, TCRdb lists one record per CDR3 protein. The sample holds around 58,000 distinct CDR3 sequences, over 20% seen once. What these receptors recognize is not known. The input for sequencing was CD8+ T cells from cultured PBMCs, taken from culture after CMV antigen stimulation. The receptor source for this set is a human donor in good health (CMV status not recorded). Some clones in this sample may be carry-over from other donors' samples.

The chain uses TRBV20-1 and TRBJ1-1; TRBD1 is a possible D gene (6 bases). V was trimmed by 3 bases and J by 3 bases, leaving 14 bases between them. The CDR3 contains 14 residues. Germline V gene sequence: CDR1 DFQATT, CDR2 SNEGSKA (reference sequence). Here the CDR3 DNA reads TGCAGTGCTAGGGGTAGGGGGAGGGACACTGAAGCTTTCTTT. It translates to CSARGRGRDTEAFF.

This rearrangement joins TRBV25-1 to TRBJ2-3; possible D gene TRBD1, 5 bases. This CDR3 comprises 14 residues. The ends were cut back, 1 base at V and 2 bases at J, with 7 bases in the middle. The V gene's germline CDR1 is MGHDK and CDR2 SYGVNS. The CDR3 DNA reads as TGTGCCAGCAGTGAATGGGGCAACACAGATACGCAGTATTTT. Amino acids: CASSEWGNTDTQYF.

V usage is TRBV7-2 and J usage is TRBJ2-7; the match to TRBD1 covers 7 bases. This CDR3 has 14 amino acids. V shed 5 bases and J 3 bases; nucleotides not matched to a gene: 7. Looked up from germline, CDR1 is SGHTA and CDR2 is FQGNSA. Here the CDR3 reads CASSVRQGFYEQYF. The CDR3 bases are TGTGCCAGCAGCGTCCGACAGGGATTCTACGAGCAGTACTTC.

This clonotype came up a few times. V usage is TRBV7-9 and J usage is TRBJ1-4; TRBD1 might be the D (6 bases). This CDR3 is built from 16 residues. Between the trimmed V and J ends, which lost 3 bases and 5 bases, there was a span of 16 bases. CDR1 is SEHNR and CDR2 is FQNEAQ in the germline V gene (reference sequence). The CDR3 loop is CASSFLGRGSNEKLFF. In DNA form, the CDR3 reads TGTGCCAGCAGCTTCCTTGGCAGGGGCAGCAATGAAAAACTGTTTTTT.

This clonotype appeared a single time. The chain links TRBV19 to TRBJ1-5; a weak D match, TRBD1 (6 bases). CDR1 is LNHDA and CDR2 is SQIVND in the germline V gene (reference sequence). V lost 3 bases and J 2 bases, leaving 29 bases between the germline ends. The CDR3 is made up of 21 amino acids. CDR3 loop: CASSIHSRGPGFVPRNQPQHF. CDR3 coding DNA: TGTGCCAGTAGTATTCACTCCAGGGGCCCAGGGTTTGTCCCTCGCAATCAGCCCCAGCATTTT.

This clonotype was seen at least ten times. The rearrangement uses TRBV28 and TRBJ2-2; D is unresolved. The CDR3 has 13 amino acids. The germline V gene has CDR1 MDHEN and CDR2 SYDVKM. The V end lost 0 bases, the J end lost 6 bases, and 5 bases lay between the germline ends. The CDR3 nucleotides read TGTGCCAGCAGTTTATGGGGGTCCGGGGAGCTGTTTTTT. Residues: CASSLWGSGELFF. Full variable domain (missing parts from reference TRBV28 and TRBJ2-2): DVKVTQSSRYLVKRTGEKVFLECVQDMDHENMFWYRQDPGLGLRLIYFSYDVKMKEKGDIPEGYSVSREKKERFSLILESASTNQTSMYLCASSLWGSGELFFGEGSRLTVL.

This chain links TRBV14 with TRBJ1-5; D gene ambiguous. CDR3 length: 12 residues. Germline CDR1 reads SGHDN; CDR2 reads FVKESK. V was cut by 3 bases and J by 7 bases, with 7 bases left in between. The CDR3 reads CASSQGRQPQHF. DNA of the CDR3: TGTGCCAGCAGCCAGGGTCGGCAGCCCCAGCATTTT.

This sequence joins TRBV7-8 and TRBJ2-1, with D tentatively TRBD1 (6 bases). Germline V gene lookup returns CDR1 SGHVS and CDR2 FQNEAQ. V shed 5 bases and J shed 2 bases, with 22 bases lying between them. The CDR3 consists of 18 residues. This chain's CDR3 is CASSGPDSTYIPYNEQFF. The CDR3 bases are TGTGCCAGCAGCGGCCCGGACAGCACCTACATTCCCTACAATGAGCAGTTCTTC.